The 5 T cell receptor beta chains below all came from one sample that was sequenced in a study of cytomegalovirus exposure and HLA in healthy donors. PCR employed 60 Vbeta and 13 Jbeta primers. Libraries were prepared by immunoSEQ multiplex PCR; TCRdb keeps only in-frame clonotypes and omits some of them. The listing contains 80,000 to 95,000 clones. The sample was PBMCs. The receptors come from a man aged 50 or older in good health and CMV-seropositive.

In DNA, the CDR3 is TGTGCCAGTAGTACCGCCGCGGGAGGAACCTACGAGCAGTACGTC. Amino acids: CASSTAAGGTYEQYV. The chain joins TRBV19 to TRBJ2-7; 8 positions agree with TRBD2. Germline V gene sequence: CDR1 LNHDA, CDR2 SQIVND (reference sequence). This CDR3 has 15 amino acids. V lost 4 bases to trimming and J lost 2 bases; unmatched junction nucleotides: 7.

CDR3 protein: CASSAWTGNNQPQHF. CDR3 nucleotides: TGTGCCAGCAGCGCCTGGACAGGGAACAATCAGCCCCAGCATTTT. The genes are TRBV2 and TRBJ1-5, with TRBD1 matching over 8 bases. The V gene's germline CDR1 is SNHLY and CDR2 FYNNEI. The CDR3 sequence is 15 residues long. V lost 6 bases to trimming and J lost 3 bases; unmatched junction nucleotides: 7.

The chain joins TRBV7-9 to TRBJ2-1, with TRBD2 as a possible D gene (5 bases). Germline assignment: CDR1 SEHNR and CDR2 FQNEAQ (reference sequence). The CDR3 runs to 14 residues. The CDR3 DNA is TGTGCTACAAGAGACCGGGGATCCTACAATGAGCAGTTCTTC. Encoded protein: CATRDRGSYNEQFF. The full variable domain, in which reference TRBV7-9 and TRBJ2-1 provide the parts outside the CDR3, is DTGVSQNPRHKITKRGQNVTFRCDPISEHNRLYWYRQTLGQGPEFLTYFQNEAQLEKSRLLSDRFSAERPKGSFSTLEIQRTEQGDSAMYLCATRDRGSYNEQFFGPGTRLTVL.

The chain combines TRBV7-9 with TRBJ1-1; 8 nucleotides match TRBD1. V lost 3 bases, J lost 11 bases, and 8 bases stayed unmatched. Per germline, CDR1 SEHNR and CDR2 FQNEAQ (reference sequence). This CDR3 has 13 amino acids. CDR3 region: CASSFWTGQAAFF. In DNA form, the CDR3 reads TGTGCCAGCAGCTTTTGGACAGGGCAGGCGGCTTTCTTT.

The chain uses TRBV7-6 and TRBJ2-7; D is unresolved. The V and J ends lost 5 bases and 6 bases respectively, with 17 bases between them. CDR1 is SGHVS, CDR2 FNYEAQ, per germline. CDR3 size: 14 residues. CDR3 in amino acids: CASSLNHFPIEQYF. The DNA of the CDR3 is TGTGCCAGCAGCCTTAATCACTTCCCCATCGAGCAGTACTTC.